This TCR beta chain was recorded in a study of spatial heterogeneity in lung cancer (dated by TCRdb to about 2019). Study-wide context: Beta-chain transcripts were consistently detected in greater numbers than alpha-chain transcripts, which likely reflected higher beta-chain transcript abundance. TCR transcript counts in tumor regions correlated strongly with a T cell transcriptional module score from matched bulk RNA-seq. In the raw uncorrected reads, each unique combination of TCR and UMI appeared on average more than ten times. Nonsynonymous mutation counts, determined by whole-exome sequencing of tumor tissue, were related to TCR repertoire features. At surgery, both alpha and beta chains were TCR-sequenced in 200 to 250 tumor regions, 64 matched nontumor lung samples and some 58 PBMC samples. The study quantitatively compared TCR alpha and beta repertoires across multiple tumor regions, matched nontumor lung and blood in non-small cell lung cancer. What the study reported, not specific to this receptor: TCR-seq coverage of tumor T cells was estimated at only approximately 7% for alpha chains and approximately 13% for beta chains. Counts of ubiquitous and regional expanded TCRs correlated with counts of ubiquitous and regional nonsynonymous mutations, respectively. Additional single-cell paired TCR alpha and beta sequencing was considered necessary to confirm, at a functional level, the hypothesis that regional TCRs recognize regional mutations. The tumor nonsynonymous mutation count correlated with the number of expanded alpha and beta TCRs within the tumor.

In regard to this clonotype: There is no known antigen for this receptor. No much larger clone exists at a distance of one base, and base qualities are not known.

To prepare the library, 5' RACE was applied. These reads were obtained on a NextSeq 500. In the TCR library protocol, a unique molecular identifier was attached to each TCR cDNA molecule so that PCR and sequencing errors could be corrected. Turning to the authors' computational methods: Decombinator tools were used for TCR identification, UMI-based error correction and CDR3 extraction. TCRs above a frequency of 2 per 1,000, corresponding to the top 1% of the tumor frequency distribution, were defined as expanded. Expanded tumor TCRs were classed as regional if statistically deemed absent (corrected P<0.05) from at least one tumor region, otherwise ubiquitous. Each repertoire was subsampled 100 times to 5,000 TCRs, after which Renyi diversity was computed with the R vegan package. To build CDR3 similarity networks, amino acid triplet string-kernel similarity was used, and CDR3s were connected when their pairwise similarity was above 0.82. The public reads were reprocessed in TCRdb via fastp at Q25 and MiXCR, keeping in-frame beta chains. Entries that share a CDR3 protein sequence are merged under the most common genes and DNA. In this record, the V and J calls reflect TCRdb's handling and not the investigators' own analysis. In all, the sample holds about 24,000 distinct CDR3 sequences, and under 9% of those were seen once. The top ten clones comprise around 7% of the sample.

Taken with the paper, the label for time point translates to: sample taken at primary tumor resection. The donors were more than 60 patients from the lung TRACERx cohort who had early-stage, untreated non-small cell lung cancer. For TCR sequencing, whole RNA was extracted from tumor and nontumor lung tissue, or from cryopreserved PBMC samples, and no cell sorting was done. Only patients with enough RNA available from two or more tumor regions were chosen for TCR sequencing. Tumor and adjacent nontumor lung specimens were reviewed by a lung pathologist before selection. According to the germline V gene (reference sequence), CDR1 reads GTSNPN and CDR2 reads SVGIG. The CDR3 sequence holds 12 residues, the cysteine and phenylalanine included. The retained sequence is limited to the CDR3, 36 bases, with the frame set at the first base. The junction carries 7 bases between V and J, which are trimmed by 5 bases and 1 base respectively.

The V gene is TRBV30 and the J gene is TRBJ2-3; too little of a D gene remains to name it. This TCR came from a male donor with early-stage non-small cell lung cancer. Sample: lung tumor tissue, taken at surgery. The sequenced DNA: TGTGCCTGGGCCCCGGGCACAGATACGCAGTATTTT. This sequence encodes CAWAPGTDTQYF.